This TCR beta chain was profiled in a study of T cell repertoires in cytomegalovirus infection. This clonotype has ten or more counts. TCRdb ran MiXCR on the reads and lists one entry per CDR3 protein. This table holds approximately 500,000 distinct CDR3 sequences, more than 15% found once. The CDR3 is made up of 13 amino acids. Per germline, CDR1 LNHDA and CDR2 SQIVND (reference sequence). V was shortened by 3 bases and J by 5 bases, with 11 bases between the two germline ends. The genes are TRBV19 and TRBJ2-7; D remains ambiguous. The receptor's source is a human donor in good health (CMV status not recorded). Some clones in this sample may be carry-over from other donors' samples. The sample taken for sequencing was CD8+ T cells from PBMCs. Here the CDR3 DNA reads TGTGCCAGTAGTATCGCTCCCAGGAACGAGCAGTACTTC. It codes for CASSIAPRNEQYF. Full variable domain (missing parts from reference TRBV19 and TRBJ2-7): DGGITQSPKYLFRKEGQNVTLSCEQNLNHDAMYWYRQDPGQGLRLIYYSQIVNDFQKGDIAEGYSVSREKKESFPLTVTSAQKNPTAFYLCASSIAPRNEQYFGPGTRLTVT.